A single TCR beta chain is shown here with its context. The same CDR3 arises from other DNA sequences in this sample as well. The data were obtained in a study of blood T cell repertoires in COVID-19. Study information: The samples span acute and convalescent COVID-19 from the United States, Italy and Spain. Sample material is recorded as cDNA or gDNA derived from T cells, B-cell-depleted T cells, or PBMCs.

In the authors' workflow: Researchers report that nucleated cell counts were estimated from reference gene primer amplification. The method was immunoSEQ multiplex PCR; TCRdb's version includes in-frame clones alone and lacks a portion of them. V and J calls and clone size follow that table, whereas D and trimming were derived from the DNA. The sample has a few hundred thousand clones; around 90% are singletons. Looked up from germline, CDR1 is SGHRS and CDR2 is YFSETQ. J was trimmed by 10 bases and V by 0 bases; bases with no gene match: 3. This CDR3 contains 15 residues. This chain joins TRBV5-1 and TRBJ1-6, with TRBD1 identical over 11 bases. The sequence was obtained from a man aged 18 to 30 who had recovered from COVID-19. Sequencing input: peripheral blood. The CDR3 sequence is CASSLEGQGGSPLHF. The CDR3 DNA sequence: TGCGCCAGCAGCTTGGAGGGACAGGGGGGCTCACCCCTCCACTTT.